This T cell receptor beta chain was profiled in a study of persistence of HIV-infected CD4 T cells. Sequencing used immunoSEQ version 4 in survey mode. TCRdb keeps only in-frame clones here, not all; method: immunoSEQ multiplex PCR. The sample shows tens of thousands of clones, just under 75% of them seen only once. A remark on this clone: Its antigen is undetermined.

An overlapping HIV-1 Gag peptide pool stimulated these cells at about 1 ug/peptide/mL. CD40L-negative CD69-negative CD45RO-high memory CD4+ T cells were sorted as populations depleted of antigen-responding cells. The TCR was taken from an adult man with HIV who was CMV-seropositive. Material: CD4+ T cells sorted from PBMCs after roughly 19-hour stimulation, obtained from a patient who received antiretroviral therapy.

In DNA, the CDR3 is TGCGCCAGCAGCTTACAGGGATCTAGCGTCACCTACGAGCAGTACTTC. It is translated as CASSLQGSSVTYEQYF. This chain connects TRBV5-1 to TRBJ2-7; D possibly matches TRBD1 or TRBD2 (6 bases each). Germline V gene sequence: CDR1 SGHRS, CDR2 YFSETQ. The CDR3 totals 16 residues. The ends were cut back, 2 bases at V and 2 bases at J, with 17 bases in the middle.